This TCR beta chain came from a study of neurological immune-mediated disorders. Study observations and caveats: HTLV-1-associated myelopathy ranked highest for TCR clonal expansion and multiple sclerosis lowest, beneath healthy controls.

5'RACE employing 10-nucleotide random UMIs yielded the cDNA. Via MiXCR, TCRdb re-called the 5' RACE reads, giving one row per CDR3 protein. The sample includes 25,000 to 35,000 distinct CDR3 sequences, approximately 4.3% seen only once; the top ten take roughly 23%. This clonotype was seen repeatedly, ten times or more. Antigen: not known. The CDR3 is 13 amino acids. The germline V and J ends were trimmed by 0 bases and 3 bases, with 6 bases remaining between them. The germline CDR1 and CDR2 sequences are SGDLS and YYNGEE. Volunteers at a blood bank in Maryland, USA, were the healthy controls. Where libraries were unsorted, they were derived from 2 million PBMCs stored at -80 degrees C.

The chain couples TRBV9 to TRBJ1-2; D unresolved. This TCR was sampled from a young man in good health. Sample: PBMCs. For the CDR3, the DNA is TGTGCCAGCAGCGTAGGACAAGACTATGGCTACACCTTC. It specifies CASSVGQDYGYTF.